The clone carrying this T cell receptor beta chain has just a few counts. The antigen is not known. The treatment denotes: oral pan-JAK inhibitor, 5-10 mg twice daily. Collection of lesional scalp punch biopsies and peripheral blood was performed in alopecia areata patients. This record belongs to a study of CD8+ T cells in alopecia areata. CDR1 and CDR2 (germline): MNHEY, SMNVEV (reference sequence). J was trimmed by 7 bases and V by 5 bases; bases with no gene match: 12. The CDR3 consists of 15 residues. Study-level findings and limits: Scalp sequencing captures resident alphabeta T cells of normal skin too. Within the top 100, expanded CD8+ clones significantly decreased with tofacitinib, as did scalp clonality.

Reverse transcribed after extraction, RNA yielded cDNA as the sequencing template. The assay was immunoSEQ multiplex PCR, and TCRdb's table has in-frame clones only and misses some. This table has approximately 7,400 clones, 64% appearing once. The TCR comes from a human donor with alopecia areata. V usage is TRBV27 and J usage is TRBJ1-2; 8 bases align to TRBD1. The sequencing used skin, collected at week 4, from a patient treated with tofacitinib. CDR3 DNA sequence: TGTGCCAGCAGTACCGACAGGGGCCGGGAAACTGGCTACACCTTC. Its translation is CASSTDRGRETGYTF.